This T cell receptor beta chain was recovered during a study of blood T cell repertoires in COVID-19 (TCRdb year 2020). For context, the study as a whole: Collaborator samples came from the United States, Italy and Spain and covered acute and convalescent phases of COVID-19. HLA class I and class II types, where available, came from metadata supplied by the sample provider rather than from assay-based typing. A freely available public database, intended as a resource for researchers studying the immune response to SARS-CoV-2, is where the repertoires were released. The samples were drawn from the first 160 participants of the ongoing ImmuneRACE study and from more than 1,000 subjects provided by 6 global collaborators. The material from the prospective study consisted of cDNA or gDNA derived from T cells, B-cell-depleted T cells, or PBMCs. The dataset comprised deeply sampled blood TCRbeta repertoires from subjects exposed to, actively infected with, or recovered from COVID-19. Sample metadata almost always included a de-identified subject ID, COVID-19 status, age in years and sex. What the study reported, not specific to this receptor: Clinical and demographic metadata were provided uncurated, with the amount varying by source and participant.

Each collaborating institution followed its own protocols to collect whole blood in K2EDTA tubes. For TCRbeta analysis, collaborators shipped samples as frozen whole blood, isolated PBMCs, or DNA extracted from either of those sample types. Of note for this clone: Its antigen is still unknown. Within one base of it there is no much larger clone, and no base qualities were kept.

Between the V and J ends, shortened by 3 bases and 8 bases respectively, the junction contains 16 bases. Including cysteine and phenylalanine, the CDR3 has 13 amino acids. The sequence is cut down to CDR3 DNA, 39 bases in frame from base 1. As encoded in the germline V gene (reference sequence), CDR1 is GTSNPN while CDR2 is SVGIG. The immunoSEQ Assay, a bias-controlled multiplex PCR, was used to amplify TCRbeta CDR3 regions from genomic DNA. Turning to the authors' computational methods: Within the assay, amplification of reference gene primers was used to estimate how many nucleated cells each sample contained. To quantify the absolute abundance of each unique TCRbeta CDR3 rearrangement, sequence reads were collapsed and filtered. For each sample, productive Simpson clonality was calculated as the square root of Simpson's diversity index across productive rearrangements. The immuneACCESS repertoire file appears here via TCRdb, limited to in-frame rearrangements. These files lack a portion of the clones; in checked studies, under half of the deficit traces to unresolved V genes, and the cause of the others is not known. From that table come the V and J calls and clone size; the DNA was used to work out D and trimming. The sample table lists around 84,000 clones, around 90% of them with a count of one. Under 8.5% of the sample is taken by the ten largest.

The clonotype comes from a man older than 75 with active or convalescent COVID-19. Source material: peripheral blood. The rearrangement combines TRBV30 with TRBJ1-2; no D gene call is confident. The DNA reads TGTGCCTGGAGCGGGATTGAGGGATTGGGCTACACCTTC. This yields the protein CAWSGIEGLGYTF.